These 28 T cell receptor beta chains were sequenced from one sample in a study of breast tumors, draining lymph nodes, adjacent tissues. In TCRdb, the multiplex PCR reads were re-called with MiXCR into one record per CDR3 protein. Of over 130,000 distinct CDR3 sequences listed, 30% to 35% are singletons. Breast cancer patients provided tissue from their axillary draining lymph nodes. Sequences were obtained from axillary lymph node tissue. These receptor sequences come from a female donor with breast cancer. Some clones in this sample may be carry-over from other donors' samples.

The V gene is TRBV24-1, the J gene TRBJ1-4, with 8 bases that match TRBD1. Looked up from germline, CDR1 is KGHDR and CDR2 is SFDVKD. The CDR3 extends over 15 amino acids. Trimming took 3 bases from V and 6 from J; bases not matched to a gene: 5. This chain's CDR3 is CATSDRTGRDEKLFF. The CDR3 nucleotides read TGTGCCACCAGTGATCGGACAGGGAGGGATGAAAAACTGTTTTTT.

This clonotype has at least ten counts. The rearrangement uses TRBV20-1 and TRBJ2-2; the match to TRBD1 covers 8 bases. The CDR3 has 14 residues. The V gene's germline CDR1 is DFQATT and CDR2 SNEGSKA (reference sequence). With 3 bases clipped from V and 1 base from J, the junction kept 1 base outside the gene matches. The CDR3 sequence: CSASDRGNTGELFF. The DNA for the CDR3 is TGCAGTGCTAGTGACAGGGGGAACACCGGGGAGCTGTTTTTT.

This clonotype came up once. This chain joins TRBV2 and TRBJ1-2, with D possibly TRBD1 on 5 matching bases. This CDR3 region has 15 residues. Trimming cost V 2 bases and J 9 bases, with 19 bases left between them. CDR1 and CDR2 (germline): SNHLY, FYNNEI. The CDR3 DNA is TGTGCCAGCAGTGAACAGTCGACTGGGGCTATAAGCTACACCTTC. Translating gives CASSEQSTGAISYTF.

Regarding this clonotype: Just one base apart from a much larger clone, this may be a read error. The rearrangement joins TRBV27 to TRBJ1-2; D is unresolved. Per germline, CDR1 MNHEY and CDR2 SMNVEV (reference sequence). This CDR3 has 13 amino acids. The V end lost 5 bases, the J end lost 6 bases, and 13 bases lay between the germline ends. The CDR3 DNA reads as TGTGCCAGCAGTGAGTCAGGACTCCATGGCTACACCTTC. Its protein product is CASSESGLHGYTF.

This clonotype was seen repeatedly, ten times or more. The chain employs TRBV5-8 and TRBJ2-1; TRBD2 aligns across 10 bases. Germline CDR1 and CDR2: SGHTS and YDEGEE. CDR3 length: 17 residues. V gave up 2 bases and J gave up 7 bases; unmatched junction bases: 12. The DNA for the CDR3 is TGTGCCAGCAGCTTATCTAGCGGGGGTTTTAAACGTAATGAGCAGTTCTTC. Translated, it gives CASSLSSGGFKRNEQFF.

The rearrangement links TRBV7-9 to TRBJ1-4, with D perhaps TRBD1 (5 bases). The CDR3 contains 19 residues. The germline gives CDR1 SEHNR, CDR2 FQNEAQ (reference sequence). The V end lost 4 bases, the J end lost 6 bases, and 27 bases lay between the germline ends. The DNA of the CDR3 is TGTGCCAGCAGCTCAACCGACAGAGGGAACAACCTTAATTATGAAAAACTGTTTTTT. Protein sequence: CASSSTDRGNNLNYEKLFF.

V gene TRBV3-2 combines with J gene TRBJ2-1; the table's TRBD1 call for D was not verified on the DNA. TRBV3-2 is recorded as a pseudogene. The CDR3 sequence is 16 residues long. The CDR3 loop is CASSQSGTGWGNEQFF. The CDR3 DNA reads as TGTGCCAGCAGCCAAAGCGGGACAGGGTGGGGCAATGAGCAGTTCTTC.

The gene calls are TRBV29-1 and TRBJ1-2; 11 bases match TRBD1. In germline, CDR1 is SQVTM, CDR2 ANQGSEA. The CDR3 is made up of 12 amino acids. Losses at the gene ends were 7 bases for V and 4 bases for J; bases not matched to a gene: 2. The CDR3 loop reads CSAGTGGYGYTF. The CDR3 nucleotides read TGCAGCGCCGGGACAGGGGGCTATGGCTACACCTTC.

The chain joins TRBV24-1 to TRBJ2-2, with 8 bases lining up with TRBD2. V was pared by 6 bases and J by 4 bases, with 6 bases of the junction left unmatched. Germline V gene lookup returns CDR1 KGHDR and CDR2 SFDVKD. The CDR3 length is 15 residues. The CDR3 protein is CATSRGGSGTGELFF. CDR3 in DNA: TGTGCCACCAGTCGGGGGGGTTCAGGCACCGGGGAGCTGTTTTTT.

This clonotype showed up many times. This chain links TRBV20-1 with TRBJ2-5; D may be TRBD2 (5 bases). The CDR3 has 12 amino acids. Germline-derived CDR1 and CDR2 are DFQATT and SNEGSKA (reference sequence). Between the trimmed V and J ends, which lost 5 bases and 3 bases, there was a span of 10 bases. The DNA for the CDR3 is TGCAGTGCTCAGAGGGATGAAGAGACCCAGTACTTC. Encoded protein: CSAQRDEETQYF.

This chain uses TRBV12-3 or TRBV12-4 with TRBJ2-2; TRBD1 matches 7 bases. The length of the CDR3 is 14 residues. Germline trimming cut 3 bases from V and 4 bases from J; bases unmatched to any gene: 2. DNA for the CDR3: TGTGCCAGCAGTTTGACAGGGCCCACCGGGGAGCTGTTTTTT. Translating gives CASSLTGPTGELFF.

This clonotype was seen at least ten times. V usage is TRBV19 and J usage is TRBJ1-5, with D possibly matching TRBD1 (6 bases). Germline CDR1 is LNHDA and CDR2 is SQIVND (reference sequence). The CDR3 extends over 16 amino acids. V dropped 2 bases and J dropped 4 bases, with 15 bases sitting between them. CDR3 in amino acids: CASSISQGGGNQPQHF. Here the CDR3 DNA reads TGTGCCAGTAGTATATCTCAAGGAGGGGGAAATCAGCCCCAGCATTTT.

This clonotype has a handful of counts. The rearrangement uses TRBV20-1 and TRBJ1-1; no firm D call. Germline V CDR1 and CDR2: DFQATT, SNEGSKA (reference sequence). V gave up 0 bases and J gave up 1 base, with 9 bases separating them. The length of the CDR3 is 14 residues. In nucleotides, the CDR3 is TGCAGTGCTAGAGACAGCCACCAGAACACTGAAGCTTTCTTT. As protein: CSARDSHQNTEAFF.

This clonotype was observed many times. CDR3 DNA: TGCGCCAGCAGCTTTGGCAGGGGGCTTGATACGCAGTATTTT. Translated, it gives CASSFGRGLDTQYF. The rearrangement uses TRBV5-1 and TRBJ2-3; 8 bases are shared with TRBD1. There are 14 residues in the CDR3. The J segment lost 6 bases and the V segment lost 2 bases, leaving 5 bases of the junction unmatched. CDR1 and CDR2 (germline): SGHRS, YFSETQ. Based on the CDR3 plus reference TRBV5-1 and TRBJ2-3, the full variable domain is KAGVTQTPRYLIKTRGQQVTLSCSPISGHRSVSWYQQTPGQGLQFLFEYFSETQRNKGNFPGRFSGRQFSNSRSEMNVSTLELGDSALYLCASSFGRGLDTQYFGPGTRLTVL.

This clonotype was observed many times. The J gene is TRBJ2-3, the V gene TRBV3-1; no definite D call. Germline V gives CDR1 LGHDT, CDR2 YNNKEL (reference sequence). Trimming stripped 0 bases from V and 2 bases from J, with 6 bases between. This CDR3 contains 14 residues. CDR3 loop: CASSQEDHTDTQYF. The CDR3 region has the DNA TGTGCCAGCAGCCAAGAGGATCACACAGATACGCAGTATTTT.

This clonotype has ten or more counts. V gene TRBV5-5 combines with J gene TRBJ1-6, with a tentative D call TRBD1 (6 bases). This CDR3 has 15 residues. Germline V gives CDR1 SGHKS, CDR2 YYEKEE (reference sequence). V was clipped by 5 bases and J by 11 bases, with 20 bases between them. DNA for the CDR3: TGTGCCAGCAGTCCTAAGCCAGGGGAATTGACACCCCTCCACTTT. This encodes CASSPKPGELTPLHF.

The table lists this clonotype with many counts. CDR3 sequence (DNA): TGCAGTGCTAGCAACGTTCGGGGGTTCGTGCAGCCCCAGCATTTT. This codes for CSASNVRGFVQPQHF. This chain connects TRBV20-1 to TRBJ1-5; TRBD1 might be the D (5 bases). This CDR3 spans 15 amino acids. Germline assignment: CDR1 DFQATT and CDR2 SNEGSKA (reference sequence). Trimming took 3 bases from V and 7 from J, leaving 19 bases between them.

Details on this clonotype: A much larger clone differs by one base, so this may be a read error. V and J are TRBV18 and TRBJ1-5; D not resolved. Trimming pared 6 bases from V and 1 base from J, leaving 10 bases between. Germline V CDR1 and CDR2: KGHSH, LQKENI. The CDR3 runs 14 residues. CDR3 coding DNA: TGTGCCAGCTCTCCGGCTTCGAGCAATCAGCCCCAGCATTTT. Encoded protein: CASSPASSNQPQHF.

In DNA, the CDR3 is TGCAGTGCCCCTGCCCGGGACAGGGCAATCTACGAGCAGTACGTC. Translated: CSAPARDRAIYEQYV. This chain joins TRBV20-1 and TRBJ2-7; 9 bases are a match to TRBD1. CDR1 and CDR2 (germline): DFQATT, SNEGSKA (reference sequence). J lost 3 bases, V lost 6 bases, and 12 bases had no gene match. The CDR3 loop spans 15 amino acids.

This clonotype was seen ten or more times. The CDR3 reads CATSDTGLDTQYF. CDR3 coding DNA: TGTGCCACCAGTGACACCGGACTTGATACGCAGTATTTT. J is TRBJ2-3 and V is TRBV24-1; tentatively, D is TRBD2 (5 bases). CDR1 KGHDR and CDR2 SFDVKD come from the germline V gene. V shed 4 bases and J shed 6 bases, with 10 bases lying between them. This CDR3 is built from 13 residues.

Ten or more counts support this clonotype. The CDR3 bases are TGCGCCAGCAGCCAAGAAGGCAGGGGGTCGGGAAACACCATATATTTT. This sequence encodes CASSQEGRGSGNTIYF. The gene calls are TRBV4-3 and TRBJ1-3; 7 bases match TRBD1. The CDR3 is made up of 16 amino acids. Losses at the gene ends were 0 bases for V and 4 bases for J; bases not matched to a gene: 6. Germline V lookup: CDR1 LGHNA, CDR2 YSLEER.

Points on this clonotype: No conserved phenylalanine or tryptophan is present at the end of the CDR3, so a read error is the likely explanation. The chain links TRBV12-5 to TRBJ2-3; 9 nucleotides line up with TRBD2. From germline, CDR1 is LGHNT and CDR2 FRNRAP. CDR3 length: 15 residues. CDR3 sequence (DNA): TGTGCCATCTCTACCAGCGGGGGGTTTCAGGATACGCAGTATGTT. It specifies CAISTSGGFQDTQYV.

This clonotype came up many times. The V call is TRBV20-1, the J call TRBJ2-1; 9 bases align to TRBD1. This CDR3 spans 13 amino acids. V was pared by 5 bases and J by 5 bases, with 4 bases of the junction left unmatched. Germline CDR1 DFQATT, CDR2 SNEGSKA (reference sequence). CDR3 loop: CSAWTGVNNEQFF. CDR3 DNA sequence: TGCAGTGCTTGGACAGGGGTGAACAATGAGCAGTTCTTC.

The genes are TRBV6-5 and TRBJ1-5, with 10 positions matching TRBD1. The CDR3 spans 14 residues. CDR1 and CDR2 from the germline V gene are MNHEY and SVGAGI. V shed 5 bases, J shed 11 bases, and the junction held 9 bases outside the gene matches. CDR3 loop: CASSRQGAGETQHF. DNA for the CDR3: TGTGCCAGCAGTAGACAGGGGGCAGGAGAGACCCAGCATTTT.

This clonotype was recorded at least ten times. The chain carries TRBV7-6 and TRBJ2-2, with 7 bases fitting TRBD2. CDR3 size: 17 residues. The V gene's germline CDR1 is SGHVS and CDR2 FNYEAQ. V was pared by 4 bases and J by 0 bases, with 8 bases of the junction left unmatched. The CDR3: CASSYTSELTNTGELFF. Written as DNA, the CDR3 is TGTGCCAGCAGCTATACTAGCGAACTAACGAACACCGGGGAGCTGTTTTTT.

The table lists this clonotype with many counts. The rearrangement joins TRBV19 to TRBJ2-3; a possible D gene is TRBD1 (6 bases). Trimming left V 2 bases short and J 11 bases short, with 20 bases between. Per germline, CDR1 LNHDA and CDR2 SQIVND (reference sequence). The CDR3 is 15 amino acids. CDR3 in DNA: TGTGCCAGTAGTATAATGGCAGCCCAGGGGATAATGCAGTATTTT. Translating gives CASSIMAAQGIMQYF.

The rearrangement joins TRBV11-2 to TRBJ1-1; 7 bases align to TRBD1. The CDR3 is 13 residues long. The V gene's germline CDR1 is SGHAT and CDR2 FQNNGV. The junction had 8 bases not matched to a gene; V was cut back by 5 bases and J by 8 bases. The CDR3 spells CASSLDLTGEAFF. The CDR3 bases are TGTGCCAGCAGCCTTGATCTGACAGGGGAAGCTTTCTTT. The full variable domain, its missing parts supplied by reference TRBV11-2 and TRBJ1-1, is EAGVAQSPRYKIIEKRQSVAFWCNPISGHATLYWYQQILGQGPKLLIQFQNNGVVDDSQLPKDRFSAERLKGVDSTLKIQPAKLEDSAVYLCASSLDLTGEAFFGQGTRLTVV.

Notes on this clonotype: Relative to the germline gene, one junction end is altered; a read error may explain this. In DNA, the CDR3 is TGCAACGTTGCGGGAGAACTGGATCGAAACACCATATATTTT. Translated, it gives CNVAGELDRNTIYF. This chain connects TRBV29-1 to TRBJ1-3; no definite D call. The CDR3 has 14 residues. The germline V gene encodes CDR1 SQVTM and CDR2 ANQGSEA.